This is a list of T cell receptor beta chains from one sample in a study of T cell responses to AZD1222 COVID-19 vaccine. The data were produced by immunoSEQ multiplex PCR, yet TCRdb's version contains in-frame clones alone and is incomplete. This sample has 140,000 to 150,000 clones, with around 90% found just once. This specimen was peripheral blood, taken on day 0 of AZD1222 vaccination. These receptors originate from an adult in good health. Both conserved end residues are part of each CDR3. A D gene is named only where the DNA matches it firmly. Expanded clones are given a class, and other clones once, few, many or no size at all.

v_gene,j_gene,abundance,d_gene,CDR3aa,CDR3nt
TRBV27,TRBJ2-1,.,TRBD2,CASGRAGGGYNEQFF,TGTGCCAGCGGTCGAGCGGGAGGAGGCTACAATGAGCAGTTCTTC
TRBV4-3,TRBJ2-7,.,.,CASSQDPQGPYEQYF,TGCGCCAGCAGCCAAGATCCGCAGGGCCCCTACGAGCAGTACTTC
TRBV11-2,TRBJ2-7,.,.,CASSLGQTFYEQYF,TGTGCCAGCAGTCTCGGACAGACCTTCTACGAGCAGTACTTC
TRBV19,TRBJ1-1,once,TRBD1,CASKDRGTNTEAFF,TGTGCCAGTAAAGACAGGGGGACAAACACTGAAGCTTTCTTT
TRBV6-2/TRBV6-3,TRBJ1-1,once,.,CASSYSTGNTEAFF,TGTGCCAGCAGTTACTCGACAGGGAACACTGAAGCTTTCTTT
TRBV19,TRBJ1-1,.,TRBD1,CASSISGTGGSRTEAFF,TGTGCCAGTAGTATTTCTGGGACAGGGGGTTCGCGGACTGAAGCTTTCTTT
TRBV5-3,TRBJ2-1,.,.,CARSPPGESYNEQFF,TGTGCCAGAAGCCCCCCGGGGGAGTCCTACAATGAGCAGTTCTTC
TRBV29-1,TRBJ1-2,.,.,CSVETGMGGYTF,TGCAGCGTTGAAACGGGGATGGGAGGCTACACCTTC
TRBV6-5,TRBJ2-5,.,TRBD1,CASSYSPRRGSETQYF,TGTGCCAGCAGTTACTCTCCCCGCAGGGGGTCCGAGACCCAGTACTTC
TRBV29-1,TRBJ1-1,once,.,CSVGGPSGSNTEAFF,TGCAGCGTTGGGGGCCCCTCGGGTTCGAACACTGAAGCTTTCTTT
TRBV2,TRBJ2-5,.,TRBD2,CASTASGTWETQYF,TGTGCCAGCACGGCTAGCGGGACATGGGAGACCCAGTACTTC
TRBV18,TRBJ2-5,.,TRBD2,CASSPTSGSETQYF,TGTGCCAGCTCACCAACTAGCGGCTCAGAGACCCAGTACTTC
TRBV24-1,TRBJ1-2,.,TRBD1,CATSDLRQGVGGYTF,TGTGCCACCAGTGATTTGAGGCAGGGGGTTGGTGGCTACACCTTC
TRBV29-1,TRBJ1-3,few,TRBD1,CSVEDTRDRVGNTIYF,TGCAGCGTTGAAGATACCCGGGACAGGGTAGGAAACACCATATATTTT
TRBV3-1/TRBV3-2,TRBJ1-4,few,.,CASSLRGERGEKLFF,TGTGCCAGCAGCCTTAGAGGGGAGCGAGGGGAAAAACTGTTTTTT
TRBV19,TRBJ1-2,once,TRBD1,CASSTGAGNYGYTF,TGTGCCAGTAGCACAGGGGCGGGTAACTATGGCTACACCTTC
TRBV14,TRBJ2-7,.,.,CASSQVRYEQYF,TGTGCCAGCAGCCAAGTTAGGTACGAGCAGTACTTC
TRBV6-1,TRBJ2-3,few,TRBD2,CASSERIPAGLSGTQYF,TGTGCCAGCAGTGAACGGATTCCAGCGGGGCTGTCAGGTACGCAGTATTTT
TRBV19,TRBJ2-2,.,.,CASSIIGLATNTGELFF,TGTGCCAGTAGTATAATTGGGCTAGCAACTAACACCGGGGAGCTGTTTTTT
TRBV7-8,TRBJ1-5,few,.,CASSLYLVRPEGGNQPQHF,TGTGCCAGCAGCTTATATTTGGTTCGCCCTGAAGGGGGCAATCAGCCCCAGCATTTT
TRBV21-1,TRBJ2-5,.,.,CASSKSYLAETQYF,TGTGCCAGCAGCAAATCCTACTTGGCCGAGACCCAGTACTTC
TRBV11-2,TRBJ2-2,.,TRBD2,CASSSLREGTGELFF,TGTGCCAGCAGCTCCCTGCGGGAGGGCACCGGGGAGCTGTTTTTT
TRBV10-3,TRBJ2-1,.,.,CAISERAPDNEQFF,TGTGCCATCAGTGAAAGAGCACCCGACAATGAGCAGTTCTTC
TRBV7-9,TRBJ1-5,.,.,CASSYMRDQPQHF,TGTGCCAGCAGCTATATGCGGGATCAGCCCCAGCATTTT
TRBV3-1/TRBV3-2,TRBJ1-4,.,.,CASSQSRGDGNEKLFF,TGTGCCAGCAGCCAATCCAGGGGCGACGGTAATGAAAAACTGTTTTTT
TRBV15,TRBJ1-5,.,.,CATSRDGAGALTPTNQPQHF,TGTGCCACCAGCAGGGACGGGGCGGGGGCACTCACCCCTACAAATCAGCCCCAGCATTTT
TRBV6-5,TRBJ1-4,few,TRBD1,CASNIDRGQGKLFF,TGTGCCAGCAATATCGACAGGGGGCAGGGAAAACTGTTTTTT
TRBV3-1/TRBV3-2,TRBJ2-1,.,TRBD1,CASSQGDSPSSYNEQFF,TGTGCCAGCAGCCAAGGGGACAGTCCTAGCTCCTACAATGAGCAGTTCTTC
TRBV6-4,TRBJ2-1,.,TRBD2,CASRTGGYNEQFF,TGTGCCAGCAGAACGGGAGGCTACAATGAGCAGTTCTTC
TRBV5-1,TRBJ2-3,.,.,CASSSQAPGPGFTDTQYF,TGCGCCAGCAGCTCCCAGGCCCCCGGTCCCGGCTTCACAGATACGCAGTATTTT
TRBV19,TRBJ1-1,.,.,CASSSWGGGQQSNTEAFF,TGTGCCAGTAGTTCTTGGGGCGGGGGCCAACAATCGAACACTGAAGCTTTCTTT
TRBV6-2/TRBV6-3,TRBJ2-5,.,.,CASSPGPQAYQETQYF,TGTGCCAGCAGCCCTGGACCGCAGGCGTACCAAGAGACCCAGTACTTC
TRBV10-3,TRBJ2-3,.,.,CATQGSTDTQYF,TGTGCCACACAGGGAAGCACAGATACGCAGTATTTT
TRBV28,TRBJ1-4,once,.,CASTGGVNNEKLFF,TGTGCCAGCACCGGGGGCGTAAACAATGAAAAACTGTTTTTT
TRBV5-4,TRBJ2-7,.,TRBD2,CASSSTSGRYEQYF,TGTGCCAGCAGCTCTACTAGCGGGAGGTACGAGCAGTACTTC
TRBV12-5,TRBJ2-7,.,TRBD1,CASGHGTGNYEQYF,TGTGCTAGTGGTCACGGGACAGGGAACTACGAGCAGTACTTC
TRBV27,TRBJ2-5,.,.,CASSYRGRKETQYF,TGTGCCAGCAGTTACCGCGGACGAAAAGAGACCCAGTACTTC
TRBV10-2,TRBJ2-1,.,TRBD2,CASSLAGVLSYEQFF,TGCGCCAGCAGTCTAGCGGGAGTCCTTAGTTATGAGCAGTTCTTC
TRBV27,TRBJ2-1,.,TRBD2,CASSGSGFYNEQFF,TGTGCCAGCAGTGGTAGCGGGTTTTACAATGAGCAGTTCTTC
TRBV7-2,TRBJ2-7,.,.,CASSFRTYEQYF,TGTGCCAGCAGCTTCAGAACCTACGAGCAGTACTTC
TRBV11-2,TRBJ2-5,few,.,CASSFGQKETQYF,TGTGCCAGCAGCTTCGGACAGAAAGAGACCCAGTACTTC
TRBV9,TRBJ2-2,.,.,CASSTPRKDTGELFF,TGTGCCAGCAGCACCCCTAGGAAGGACACCGGGGAGCTGTTTTTT
TRBV7-3,TRBJ2-3,once,.,CASSLSGRTDTQYF,TGTGCCAGCAGCTTATCCGGGAGAACAGATACGCAGTATTTT
TRBV7-8,TRBJ2-7,.,.,CASSLARDGYEQYF,TGTGCCAGCAGCTTAGCCAGGGATGGCTACGAGCAGTACTTC
TRBV6-5,TRBJ1-1,.,.,CASRMANTEAFF,TGTGCCAGCAGAATGGCGAACACTGAAGCTTTCTTT
TRBV19,TRBJ1-3,.,TRBD1,CASSTGTGPGNTIYF,TGTGCCAGTAGTACCGGGACAGGACCCGGAAACACCATATATTTT
TRBV2,TRBJ2-1,.,.,CASSARGTSSDEQFF,TGTGCCAGCAGCGCTCGGGGGACTTCGTCGGATGAGCAGTTCTTC
TRBV3-1/TRBV3-2,TRBJ2-5,.,.,CASSVVGVLETQYF,TGTGCCAGCAGTGTAGTGGGGGTCCTCGAGACCCAGTACTTC
TRBV25-1,TRBJ1-5,.,.,CASSEEGFGNQPQHF,TGTGCCAGCAGTGAAGAAGGTTTCGGCAATCAGCCCCAGCATTTT
TRBV30,TRBJ2-7,.,TRBD2,CACPFRGEGYEQYF,TGTGCCTGCCCCTTTCGCGGGGAGGGCTACGAGCAGTACTTC
TRBV15,TRBJ2-3,.,TRBD1,CATGGGQGELSDTQYF,TGTGCCACTGGGGGAGGACAGGGAGAGCTATCGGATACGCAGTATTTT
TRBV7-9,TRBJ1-2,.,.,CASSSKTDPYGYTF,TGTGCCAGCAGCTCCAAGACGGACCCCTATGGCTACACCTTC
TRBV5-4,TRBJ2-5,.,.,CASSFPNRAQETQYF,TGTGCCAGCAGCTTCCCTAATCGCGCCCAAGAGACCCAGTACTTC
TRBV7-2,TRBJ2-3,.,TRBD1,CASSSTGRSTDTQYF,TGTGCCAGCAGCTCGACAGGGCGGAGCACAGATACGCAGTATTTT
TRBV19,TRBJ2-7,once,TRBD2,CASSMFSGGSSYEQYF,TGTGCCAGTAGTATGTTTAGCGGGGGGAGCTCCTACGAGCAGTACTTC